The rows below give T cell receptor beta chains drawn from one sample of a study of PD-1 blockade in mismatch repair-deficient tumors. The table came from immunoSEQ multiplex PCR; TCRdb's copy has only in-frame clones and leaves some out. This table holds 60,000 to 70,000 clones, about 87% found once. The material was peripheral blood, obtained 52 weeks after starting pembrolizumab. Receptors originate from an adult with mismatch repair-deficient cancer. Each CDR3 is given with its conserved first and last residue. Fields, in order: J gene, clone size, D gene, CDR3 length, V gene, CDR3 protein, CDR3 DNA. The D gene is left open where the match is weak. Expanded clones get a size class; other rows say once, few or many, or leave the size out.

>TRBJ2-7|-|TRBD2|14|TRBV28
CASSLSGLAGEPYF
TGTGCCAGCAGTCTTTCCGGACTAGCGGGAGAACCGTACTTC
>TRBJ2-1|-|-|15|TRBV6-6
CASRTRQSSYNEQFF
TGTGCCAGCAGAACCCGTCAGAGCTCCTACAATGAGCAGTTCTTC
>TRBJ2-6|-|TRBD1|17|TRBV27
CASSPGTGASGANVLTF
TGTGCCAGCAGCCCAGGGACAGGGGCATCTGGGGCCAACGTCCTGACTTTC
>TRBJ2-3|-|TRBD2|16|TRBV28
CASSLWVAGDTDTQYF
TGTGCCAGCAGTTTATGGGTGGCGGGAGACACAGATACGCAGTATTTT
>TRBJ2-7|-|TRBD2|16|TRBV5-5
CASSFPPLAGVIEQYF
TGTGCCAGCAGCTTCCCACCTCTAGCGGGAGTGATCGAGCAGTACTTC
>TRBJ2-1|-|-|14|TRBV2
CASSILARYNEQFF
TGTGCCAGCAGTATTCTAGCGCGATACAATGAGCAGTTCTTC
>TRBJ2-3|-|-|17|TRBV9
CASSVGSYWRRTDTQYF
TGTGCCAGCAGCGTAGGGTCTTACTGGAGACGCACAGATACGCAGTATTTT
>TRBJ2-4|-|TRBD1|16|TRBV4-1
CASSQDTGGLGHIQYF
TGCGCCAGCAGCCAAGATACAGGGGGCCTAGGACACATTCAGTACTTC
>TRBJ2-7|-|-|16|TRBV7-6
CASSFERETPAYEQYF
TGTGCCAGCAGCTTTGAGAGGGAAACCCCCGCCTACGAGCAGTACTTC
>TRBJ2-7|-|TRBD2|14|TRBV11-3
CASSFRGRVWEQYF
TGTGCCAGCAGCTTTCGCGGGAGAGTTTGGGAGCAGTACTTC
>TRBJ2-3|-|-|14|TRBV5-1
CASSPPGATDTQYF
TGCGCCAGCAGCCCTCCTGGGGCCACAGATACGCAGTATTTT
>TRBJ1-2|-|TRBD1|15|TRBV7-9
CASSGTGGFFYGYTF
TGTGCCAGCAGCGGGACAGGGGGATTCTTCTATGGCTACACCTTC
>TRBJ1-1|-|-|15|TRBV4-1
CASSHKNGGNTEAFF
TGCGCCAGCAGCCACAAAAATGGGGGGAACACTGAAGCTTTCTTT
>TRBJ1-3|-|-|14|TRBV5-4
CASSPGTGGNTIYF
TGTGCCAGCAGCCCCGGGACGGGTGGAAACACCATATATTTT
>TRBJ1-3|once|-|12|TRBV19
CASSMSGNTIYF
TGTGCCAGTAGTATGTCTGGAAACACCATATATTTT
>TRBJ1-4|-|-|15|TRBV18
CASSPDRRENEKLFF
TGTGCCAGCTCACCAGACAGGAGAGAAAATGAAAAACTGTTTTTT
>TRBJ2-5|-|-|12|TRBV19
CASSIPQETQYF
TGTGCCAGTAGTATCCCCCAAGAGACCCAGTACTTC
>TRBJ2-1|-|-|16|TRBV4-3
CASSQAVGGGRDEQFF
TGCGCCAGCAGTCAAGCGGTAGGAGGGGGCCGGGATGAGCAGTTCTTC
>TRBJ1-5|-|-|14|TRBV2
CASSVREGYQPQHF
TGTGCCAGCAGTGTCAGGGAAGGGTATCAGCCCCAGCATTTT
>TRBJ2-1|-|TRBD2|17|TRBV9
CASSFGTSGRFRNEQFF
TGTGCCAGCAGCTTCGGGACTAGCGGGAGATTTCGAAATGAGCAGTTCTTC
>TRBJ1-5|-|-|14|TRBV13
CASSLSGGNQPQHF
TGTGCCAGCAGCTTATCCGGGGGCAATCAGCCCCAGCATTTT
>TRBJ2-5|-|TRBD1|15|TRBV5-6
CASSRTRDRQETQYF
TGTGCCAGCAGCCGGACCCGGGACAGACAAGAGACCCAGTACTTC
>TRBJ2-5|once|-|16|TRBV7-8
CASSLESSALQETQYF
TGTGCCAGCAGCTTAGAGTCGTCAGCCTTACAAGAGACCCAGTACTTC
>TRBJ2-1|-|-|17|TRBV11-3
CASSLFPAHISYNEQFF
TGTGCCAGCAGCTTATTTCCAGCGCACATTTCCTACAATGAGCAGTTCTTC
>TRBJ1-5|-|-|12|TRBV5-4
CASSLDGQPQHF
TGTGCCAGCAGCTTGGATGGTCAGCCCCAGCATTTT